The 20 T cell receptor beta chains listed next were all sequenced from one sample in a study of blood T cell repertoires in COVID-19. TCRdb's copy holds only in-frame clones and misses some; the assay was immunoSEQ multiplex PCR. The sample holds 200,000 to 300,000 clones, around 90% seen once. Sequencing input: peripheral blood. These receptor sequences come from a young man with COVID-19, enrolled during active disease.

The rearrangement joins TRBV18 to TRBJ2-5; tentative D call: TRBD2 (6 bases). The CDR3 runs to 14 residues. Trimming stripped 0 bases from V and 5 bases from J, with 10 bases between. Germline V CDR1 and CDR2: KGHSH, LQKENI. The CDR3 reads CASSPPAGRETQYF. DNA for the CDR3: TGTGCCAGCTCACCACCTGCGGGGCGGGAGACCCAGTACTTC.

In nucleotides, the CDR3 is TGTGCCAGCAGTGAAAGGAGCGGGGGGTACCAAGAGACCCAGTACTTC. Translating gives CASSERSGGYQETQYF. The V and J genes are TRBV6-1 and TRBJ2-5, with 9 positions matching TRBD2. This CDR3 comprises 16 residues. Germline-derived CDR1 and CDR2 are MNHNS and SASEGT. After removal of 2 bases from V and 0 bases from J, the junction contained 4 bases not matched to a gene.

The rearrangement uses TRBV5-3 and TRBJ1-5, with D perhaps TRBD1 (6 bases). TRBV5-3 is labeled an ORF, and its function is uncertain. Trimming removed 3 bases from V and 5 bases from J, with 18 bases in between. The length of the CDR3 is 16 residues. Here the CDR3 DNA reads TGTGCCAGAAGCTGTGAAGAAGTGGGGGCCCATCAGCCCCAGCATTTT. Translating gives CARSCEEVGAHQPQHF.

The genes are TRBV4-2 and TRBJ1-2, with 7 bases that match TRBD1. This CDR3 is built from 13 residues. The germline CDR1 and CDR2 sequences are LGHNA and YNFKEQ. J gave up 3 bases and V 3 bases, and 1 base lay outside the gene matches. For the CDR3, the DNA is TGTGCCAGCAGCCACGGACAGGACTATGGCTACACCTTC. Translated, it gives CASSHGQDYGYTF.

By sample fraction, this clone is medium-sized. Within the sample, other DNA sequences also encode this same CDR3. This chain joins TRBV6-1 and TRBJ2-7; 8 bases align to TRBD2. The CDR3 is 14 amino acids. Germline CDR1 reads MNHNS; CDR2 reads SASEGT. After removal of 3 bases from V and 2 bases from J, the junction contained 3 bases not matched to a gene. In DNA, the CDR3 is TGTGCCAGCAGTGAGACGGGGGGGACCTACGAGCAGTACTTC. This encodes CASSETGGTYEQYF.

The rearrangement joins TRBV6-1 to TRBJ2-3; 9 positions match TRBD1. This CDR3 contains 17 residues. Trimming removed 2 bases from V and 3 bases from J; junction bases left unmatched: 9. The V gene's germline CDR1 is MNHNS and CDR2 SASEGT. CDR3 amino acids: CASSEKSSGQGTDTQYF. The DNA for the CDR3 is TGTGCCAGCAGTGAAAAGTCTTCGGGACAGGGTACAGATACGCAGTATTTT.

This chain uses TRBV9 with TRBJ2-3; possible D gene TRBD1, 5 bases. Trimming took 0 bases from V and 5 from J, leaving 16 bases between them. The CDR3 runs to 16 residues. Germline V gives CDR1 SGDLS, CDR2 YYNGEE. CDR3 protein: CASSVDAGLRIDTQYF. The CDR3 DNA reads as TGTGCCAGCAGCGTAGACGCAGGGCTTAGAATAGATACGCAGTATTTT.

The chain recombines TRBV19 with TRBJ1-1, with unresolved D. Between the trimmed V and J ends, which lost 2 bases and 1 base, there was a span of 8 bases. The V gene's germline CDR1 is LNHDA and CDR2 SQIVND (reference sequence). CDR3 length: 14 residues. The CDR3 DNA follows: TGTGCCAGTAGTATAAGCGCTGCGAACACTGAAGCTTTCTTT. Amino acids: CASSISAANTEAFF.

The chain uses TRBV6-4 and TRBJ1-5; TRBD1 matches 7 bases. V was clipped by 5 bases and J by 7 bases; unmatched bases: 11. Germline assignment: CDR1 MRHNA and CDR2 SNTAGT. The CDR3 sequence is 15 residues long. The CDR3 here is CASSPRTGGEQPQHF. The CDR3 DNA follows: TGTGCCAGCAGTCCTAGGACAGGAGGGGAGCAGCCCCAGCATTTT.

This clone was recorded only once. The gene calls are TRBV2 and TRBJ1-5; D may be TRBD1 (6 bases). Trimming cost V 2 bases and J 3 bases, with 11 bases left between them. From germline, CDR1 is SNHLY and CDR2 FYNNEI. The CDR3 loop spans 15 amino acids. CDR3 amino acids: CASSEQGFSNQPQHF. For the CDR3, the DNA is TGTGCCAGCAGTGAACAGGGGTTTTCCAATCAGCCCCAGCATTTT. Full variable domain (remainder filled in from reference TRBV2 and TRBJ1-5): EPEVTQTPSHQVTQMGQEVILRCVPISNHLYFYWYRQILGQKVEFLVSFYNNEISEKSEIFDDQFSVERPDGSNFTLKIRSTKLEDSAMYFCASSEQGFSNQPQHFGDGTRLSIL.

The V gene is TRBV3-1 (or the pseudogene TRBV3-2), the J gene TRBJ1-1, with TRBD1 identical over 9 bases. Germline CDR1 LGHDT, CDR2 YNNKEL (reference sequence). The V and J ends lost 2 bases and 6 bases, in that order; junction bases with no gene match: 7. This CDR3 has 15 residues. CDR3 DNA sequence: TGTGCCAGCAGCCAAAGGACAGGGGAGGAGGCTGAAGCTTTCTTT. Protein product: CASSQRTGEEAEAFF.

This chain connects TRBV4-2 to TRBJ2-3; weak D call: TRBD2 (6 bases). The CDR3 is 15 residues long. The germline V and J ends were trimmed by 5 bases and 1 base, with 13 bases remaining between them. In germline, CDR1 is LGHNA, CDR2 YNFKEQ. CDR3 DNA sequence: TGTGCCAGCAGCACGCAGGCTAGCGGCACAGATACGCAGTATTTT. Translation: CASSTQASGTDTQYF.

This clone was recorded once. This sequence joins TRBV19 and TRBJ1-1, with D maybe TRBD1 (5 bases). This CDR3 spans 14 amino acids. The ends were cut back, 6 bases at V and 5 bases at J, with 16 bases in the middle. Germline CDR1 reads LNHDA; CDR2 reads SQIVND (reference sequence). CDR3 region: CASRITGGGTEAFF. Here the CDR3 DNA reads TGTGCCAGTAGAATAACCGGGGGAGGGACTGAAGCTTTCTTT.

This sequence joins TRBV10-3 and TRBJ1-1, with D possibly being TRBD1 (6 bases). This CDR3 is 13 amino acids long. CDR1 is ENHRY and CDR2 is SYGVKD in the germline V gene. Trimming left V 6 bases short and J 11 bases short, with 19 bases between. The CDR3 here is CAIRPQGVDGAFF. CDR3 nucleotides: TGTGCCATCAGACCACAGGGTGTCGATGGGGCTTTCTTT.

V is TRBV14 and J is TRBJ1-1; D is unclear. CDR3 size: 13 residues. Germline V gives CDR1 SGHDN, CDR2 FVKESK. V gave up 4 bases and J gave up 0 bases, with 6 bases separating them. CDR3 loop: CASSPYLNTEAFF. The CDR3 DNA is TGTGCCAGCAGCCCGTATCTGAACACTGAAGCTTTCTTT.

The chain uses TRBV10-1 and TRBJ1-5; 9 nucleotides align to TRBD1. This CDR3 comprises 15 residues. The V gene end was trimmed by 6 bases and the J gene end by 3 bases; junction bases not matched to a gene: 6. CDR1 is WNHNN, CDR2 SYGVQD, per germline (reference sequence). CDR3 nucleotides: TGCGCCAGCAGGGAGGGGGACAGGGTCAATCAGCCCCAGCATTTT. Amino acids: CASREGDRVNQPQHF.

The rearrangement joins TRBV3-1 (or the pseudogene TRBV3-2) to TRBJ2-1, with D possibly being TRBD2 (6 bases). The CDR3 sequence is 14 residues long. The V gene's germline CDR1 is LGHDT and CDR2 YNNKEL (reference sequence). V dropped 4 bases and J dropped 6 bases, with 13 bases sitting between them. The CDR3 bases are TGTGCCAGCAGCCCCGGACTATTGGGCAATGAGCAGTTCTTC. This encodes CASSPGLLGNEQFF.

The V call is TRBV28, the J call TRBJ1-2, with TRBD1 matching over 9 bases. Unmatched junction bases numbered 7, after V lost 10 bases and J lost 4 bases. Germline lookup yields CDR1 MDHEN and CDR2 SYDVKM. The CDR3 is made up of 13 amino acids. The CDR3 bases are TGTGCCACCCACACGACAGGGGGCTATGGCTACACCTTC. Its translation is CATHTTGGYGYTF.

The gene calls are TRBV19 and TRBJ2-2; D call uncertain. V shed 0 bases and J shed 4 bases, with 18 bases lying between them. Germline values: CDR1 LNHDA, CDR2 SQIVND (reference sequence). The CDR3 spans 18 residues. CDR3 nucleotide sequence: TGTGCCAGTAGTATAGATTCAGTCACCCGCCCAGGCACCGGGGAGCTGTTTTTT. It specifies CASSIDSVTRPGTGELFF.

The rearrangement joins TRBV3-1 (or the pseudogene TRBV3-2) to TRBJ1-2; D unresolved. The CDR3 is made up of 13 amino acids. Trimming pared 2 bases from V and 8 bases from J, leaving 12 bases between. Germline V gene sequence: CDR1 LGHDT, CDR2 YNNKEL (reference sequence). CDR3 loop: CASSQPGHRGYTF. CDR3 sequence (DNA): TGTGCCAGCAGCCAACCTGGTCATCGGGGCTACACCTTC.